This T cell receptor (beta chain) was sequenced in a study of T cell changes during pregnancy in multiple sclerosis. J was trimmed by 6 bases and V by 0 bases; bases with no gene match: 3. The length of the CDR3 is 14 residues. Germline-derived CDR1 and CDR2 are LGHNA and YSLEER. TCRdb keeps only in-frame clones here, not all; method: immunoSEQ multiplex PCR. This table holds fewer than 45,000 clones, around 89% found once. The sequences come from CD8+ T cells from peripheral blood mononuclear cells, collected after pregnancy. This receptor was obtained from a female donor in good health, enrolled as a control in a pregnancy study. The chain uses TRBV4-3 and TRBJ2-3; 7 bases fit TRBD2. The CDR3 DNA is TGCGCCAGCAGCCAAGATGGGGGGGTGGATACGCAGTATTTT. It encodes CASSQDGGVDTQYF.